These 15 T cell receptor beta chains share one sample of origin, sequenced in a study of OX40 agonist ivuxolimab in advanced cancers. Produced via immunoSEQ multiplex PCR; TCRdb's table is partial and in-frame only. The table lists some 60,000 clones, around 90% of them singletons, with 3.8% in the top ten. Specimen: CD4+ or CD8+ T cells sorted from blood, collected in a trial of the OX40 agonist ivuxolimab. The receptor source for this set is an adult with an advanced solid tumor such as melanoma, head and neck, liver or kidney cancer.

At least ten counts were recorded for this clone. This chain connects TRBV10-2 to TRBJ1-3; the D is unclear. This CDR3 is 17 amino acids long. Germline-derived CDR1 and CDR2 are WSHSY and SAAADI. Trimming took 0 bases from V and 1 from J, leaving 13 bases between them. For the CDR3, the DNA is TGCGCCAGCAGTGAGTCAACGTTGACAAGATCTGGAAACACCATATATTTT. Its translation: CASSESTLTRSGNTIYF.

V is TRBV7-6 and J is TRBJ2-7; 12 positions match TRBD2. The germline V gene encodes CDR1 SGHVS and CDR2 FNYEAQ. The V and J ends lost 1 base and 5 bases, in that order; junction bases with no gene match: 15. This CDR3 spans 19 amino acids. CDR3 loop: CASSLGLAGGAPGLHEQYF. The CDR3 nucleotides are TGTGCCAGCAGCTTAGGCCTAGCGGGAGGGGCTCCGGGTCTGCACGAGCAGTACTTC.

V and J are TRBV7-2 and TRBJ2-3; TRBD1 is a possible D gene (5 bases). This CDR3 is built from 16 residues. V dropped 2 bases and J dropped 4 bases, with 16 bases sitting between them. The germline V gene encodes CDR1 SGHTA and CDR2 FQGNSA. The CDR3 coding sequence is TGTGCCAGCAGCTTAATTCGGACACAGTGGGCAGATACGCAGTATTTT. Its translation: CASSLIRTQWADTQYF.

This clone was detected only once. The V and J genes are TRBV28 and TRBJ1-5; D unresolved. V lost 3 bases, J lost 0 bases, and 9 bases lay in between. The length of the CDR3 is 15 residues. Germline V gives CDR1 MDHEN, CDR2 SYDVKM. The chain's CDR3 is CASSFRWDSNQPQHF. CDR3 DNA: TGTGCCAGCAGTTTTAGGTGGGATAGCAATCAGCCCCAGCATTTT.

The rearrangement joins TRBV29-1 to TRBJ2-1, with 15 bases matching TRBD2. Unmatched junction bases numbered 13, after V lost 3 bases and J lost 4 bases. From germline, CDR1 is SQVTM and CDR2 ANQGSEA. This CDR3 spans 19 amino acids. As DNA, the CDR3 is TGCAGCGTTGAGGGAATTCCGGGGACTAGCGGGGGGCCTTACAATGAGCAGTTCTTC. Translated: CSVEGIPGTSGGPYNEQFF.

The V call is TRBV27, the J call TRBJ2-5, with 9 bases identical to TRBD2. The CDR3 consists of 14 residues. The ends lost 2 bases at V and 4 bases at J; junction bases unmatched: 2. Germline lookup yields CDR1 MNHEY and CDR2 SMNVEV (reference sequence). In DNA form, the CDR3 reads TGTGCCAGCAGTTTAGCGGGGGGGGGAGAGACCCAGTACTTC. Translating it yields CASSLAGGGETQYF.

This chain links TRBV10-1 with TRBJ2-2; D gene ambiguous. This CDR3 is 15 amino acids long. V shed 6 bases and J shed 1 base, with 12 bases lying between them. The germline V gene has CDR1 WNHNN and CDR2 SYGVQD (reference sequence). CDR3 sequence: CASRKRGLNTGELFF. In DNA form, the CDR3 reads TGCGCCAGCAGAAAACGCGGCCTGAACACCGGGGAGCTGTTTTTT.

The V and J genes are TRBV29-1 and TRBJ2-7, with 10 bases aligning to TRBD1. The CDR3 covers 14 residues. Germline trimming cut 8 bases from V and 4 bases from J; bases unmatched to any gene: 11. Germline V gives CDR1 SQVTM, CDR2 ANQGSEA. Here the CDR3 reads CSTRAGTGDYEQYF. The CDR3 DNA sequence: TGCAGCACCAGAGCCGGGACAGGGGATTACGAGCAGTACTTC.

This chain links TRBV7-9 with TRBJ2-7; no definite D call. Germline CDR1 SEHNR, CDR2 FQNEAQ (reference sequence). The V gene lost 5 bases and the J gene lost 0 bases, with 2 bases spanning the gap. The CDR3 runs 11 residues. The CDR3 region has the DNA TGTGCCAGCAGCGTCTCCTACGAGCAGTACTTC. This encodes CASSVSYEQYF. Based on the CDR3 plus reference TRBV7-9 and TRBJ2-7, the full variable domain is DTGVSQNPRHKITKRGQNVTFRCDPISEHNRLYWYRQTLGQGPEFLTYFQNEAQLEKSRLLSDRFSAERPKGSFSTLEIQRTEQGDSAMYLCASSVSYEQYFGPGTRLTVT.

The chain has TRBV9 and TRBJ2-5, with TRBD2 identical over 13 bases. The CDR3 length is 16 residues. Germline assignment: CDR1 SGDLS and CDR2 YYNGEE. J lost 5 bases, V lost 3 bases, and 7 bases had no gene match. In nucleotides, the CDR3 is TGTGCCAGCAGCGCAAGACTAGCGGGAGGCGGGGAGACCCAGTACTTC. It encodes CASSARLAGGGETQYF.

The chain is built from TRBV4-1 and TRBJ2-2, with TRBD2 matching 10 bases. Per the germline V gene, CDR1 is MGHRA and CDR2 is YSYEKL. Germline trimming cut 0 bases from V and 1 base from J; bases unmatched to any gene: 8. CDR3 length: 19 amino acids. The CDR3 nucleotides are TGCGCCAGCAGCCAAGACACTAGCGGGACCGCCGGGAACACCGGGGAGCTGTTTTTT. Translating it yields CASSQDTSGTAGNTGELFF.

The CDR3 DNA sequence: TGTGCCAGCAGTTCCACGACCGGGACTAGCGGTTTAGTCTCCTACGAGCAGTACTTC. Its protein is CASSSTTGTSGLVSYEQYF. The chain couples TRBV27 to TRBJ2-7; TRBD2 matches 11 bases. This CDR3 is 19 amino acids long. J gave up 0 bases and V 4 bases, and 14 bases lay outside the gene matches. CDR1 MNHEY and CDR2 SMNVEV come from the germline V gene (reference sequence).

This clone has just a few counts. This chain links TRBV4-2 with TRBJ2-2; 7 bases are shared with TRBD1. Trimming cost V 4 bases and J 1 base; bases outside gene matches: 3. Germline CDR1 and CDR2: LGHNA and YNFKEQ. This CDR3 has 15 residues. CDR3 region: CASSPYRGNTGELFF. In DNA, the CDR3 is TGTGCCAGCAGCCCGTACAGGGGGAACACCGGGGAGCTGTTTTTT.

This chain links TRBV7-2 with TRBJ2-1; TRBD2 agrees at 7 bases. Germline V CDR1 and CDR2: SGHTA, FQGNSA. The CDR3 is 15 amino acids. V shed 5 bases, J shed 3 bases, and the junction held 7 bases outside the gene matches. CDR3: CASSPSSGVYNEQFF. The CDR3 nucleotides are TGTGCCAGCAGCCCCTCTAGCGGAGTCTACAATGAGCAGTTCTTC.

The chain has TRBV13 and TRBJ2-3, with 9 bases that match TRBD2. The CDR3 sequence is 18 residues long. Trimming removed 3 bases from V and 0 bases from J; junction bases left unmatched: 10. CDR1 and CDR2 from the germline V gene are PRHDT and FYEKMQ (reference sequence). CDR3: CASSFRTSEIPSTDTQYF. In DNA, the CDR3 is TGTGCCAGCAGCTTCAGGACTAGCGAAATACCTAGCACAGATACGCAGTATTTT.